This is a list of T cell receptor beta chains from one sample in a study of blood T cell repertoires in COVID-19. TCRdb's table, derived via immunoSEQ multiplex PCR, lists solely in-frame clones and lacks some. Of approximately 400,000 clones listed, roughly four fifths are singletons. The sample was PBMCs or T cells enriched from blood (not recorded which). The source of these receptors is a woman aged 45-59 years who had recovered from COVID-19. CDR3s include the opening cysteine and the closing phenylalanine or tryptophan. D genes are given only for firm matches. Size tells how often a clone was seen (once, few, many) or the class of an expanded clone, and some rows leave it out.

d_call	v_call	clone_size	j_call	cdr3_nt	cdr3_aa
-	TRBV27	-	TRBJ2-1	TGTGCCAGCAGTTTATCCCCCAAATTTAGCTCCTACAATGAGCAGTTCTTC	CASSLSPKFSSYNEQFF
TRBD1	TRBV19	-	TRBJ1-3	TGTGCCAGCAGGGGGCGGGGGCTAAGCGCTGGAAACACCATATATTTT	CASRGRGLSAGNTIYF
-	TRBV5-1	-	TRBJ2-1	TGCGCCAGCAGCTTGGCGGGTTCCGCAGGGGCCCTCTCCTACAATGAGCAGTTCTTC	CASSLAGSAGALSYNEQFF
-	TRBV12-3/TRBV12-4	-	TRBJ1-1	TGTGCCAGCGGGAGGGAGAACACTGAAGCTTTCTTT	CASGRENTEAFF
-	TRBV9	-	TRBJ2-7	TGTGCCAGCAGCGTAGATGGGGGCACTTCCTACGAGCAGTACTTC	CASSVDGGTSYEQYF
-	TRBV7-2	-	TRBJ1-3	TGTGCCAGCAGCTTAGGAGGGTACCCAGGGGACACCATATATTTT	CASSLGGYPGDTIYF
-	TRBV9	-	TRBJ2-2	TGTGCCAGCAGCGTTGAGGCCAACACCGGGGAGCTGTTTTTT	CASSVEANTGELFF
-	TRBV7-2	once	TRBJ1-4	TGTGCCAGCAGCTTAGGGGGGGGCGCCGAAAAACTGTTTTTT	CASSLGGGAEKLFF
TRBD2	TRBV19	-	TRBJ2-3	TGTGCCAGTAGTATAGGGACTAGCGGTCTTAGCACAGATACGCAGTATTTT	CASSIGTSGLSTDTQYF
TRBD2	TRBV14	-	TRBJ2-3	TGTGCCAGCAGCCACCTAGCGGGAGGGCCGCTGCGGTTT	CASSHLAGGPLRF
-	TRBV7-8	-	TRBJ1-1	TGTGCCAGCAGCCCAAGGACAGCGAACACTGAAGCTTTCTTT	CASSPRTANTEAFF
TRBD1	TRBV2	-	TRBJ1-1	TGTGCCAGCAGTTTGGGACAGCTGAACACTGAAGCTTTCTTT	CASSLGQLNTEAFF
TRBD1	TRBV6-6	-	TRBJ1-2	TGTGCCAGCAACCCAGGGGGCTCGGACTATGGCTACACCTTC	CASNPGGSDYGYTF
-	TRBV19	-	TRBJ2-6	TGTGCCAGTAGGGAGGGAAGCTCTGGGGCCAACGTCCTGACTTTC	CASREGSSGANVLTF
-	TRBV7-9	few	TRBJ2-2	TGTGCCAGCAGGCTAGCCGCCGGGGAGCTGTTTTTT	CASRLAAGELFF
TRBD1	TRBV2	-	TRBJ1-2	TGTGCCAGCAGGGTTGGACAGGCGAGCTATGGCTACACCTTC	CASRVGQASYGYTF
-	TRBV4-1	-	TRBJ1-1	TGCGCCAGCAGCCCCTCCATCCGGGGGGGGAACACTGAAGCTTTCTTT	CASSPSIRGGNTEAFF
-	TRBV6-6	-	TRBJ1-2	TGTGCCAGCAGTTACTCGAAGTTCGTAGATGGCTACACCTTC	CASSYSKFVDGYTF
TRBD1	TRBV27	-	TRBJ1-2	TGTGCCAGCAGGCGGGACAGGGGGACCTATGGCTACACCTTC	CASRRDRGTYGYTF
-	TRBV27	-	TRBJ2-1	TGTGCCAGCACCGGACCTAGCCACCGCTCCTACAATGAGCAGTTCTTC	CASTGPSHRSYNEQFF
-	TRBV27	few	TRBJ1-5	TGTGCCAGCAGTCTGGGACTGAGTCAGCCCCAGCATTTT	CASSLGLSQPQHF
-	TRBV6-2/TRBV6-3	-	TRBJ1-1	TGTGCCAGCAGTTATTCGGGGAGGACTGAAGCTTTCTTT	CASSYSGRTEAFF
-	TRBV19	-	TRBJ1-5	TGTGCCAGTAGTAACGATGCAGGGGCCACCTTCGGCAATCAGCCCCAGCATTTT	CASSNDAGATFGNQPQHF
TRBD2	TRBV5-1	-	TRBJ2-5	TGCGCCAGCAGCTTGGGGCAACTAGCGGGGGGACAAGAGACCCAGTACTTC	CASSLGQLAGGQETQYF
TRBD1	TRBV9	-	TRBJ2-7	TGTGCCAGCAGCGACGGGACAGGGTACGAGCAGTACTTC	CASSDGTGYEQYF
TRBD1	TRBV6-6	-	TRBJ2-7	TGTGCCACCACTCCGGGACAGAAGACCTACGAGCAGTACTTC	CATTPGQKTYEQYF
TRBD2	TRBV4-1	-	TRBJ2-5	TGCGCCAGCAGCCCTTTGGGGTCTAGCGGCCAAGAGACCCAGTACTTC	CASSPLGSSGQETQYF
-	TRBV18	-	TRBJ1-2	TGTGCCAGCTCACCAGGGGGGAACTATGGCTACACCTTC	CASSPGGNYGYTF
TRBD1	TRBV12-3/TRBV12-4	few	TRBJ1-1	TGTGCCAGCAGTTTAGCGAGGGGGCTTGAAGCTTTCTTT	CASSLARGLEAFF
-	TRBV4-1	-	TRBJ2-4	TGCGCCAGCAGCCAAGGGATGGGCAGAACTCAAAACATTCAGTACTTC	CASSQGMGRTQNIQYF
-	TRBV12-3/TRBV12-4	-	TRBJ1-5	TGTGCCAGGCGTATCGGCAATCAGCCCCAGCATTTT	CARRIGNQPQHF
-	TRBV30	-	TRBJ1-1	TGTGCCTGGATGGGCAACGCTGAAGCTTTCTTT	CAWMGNAEAFF
TRBD2	TRBV6-4	-	TRBJ2-1	TGTGCCAGCAGTGCCCTAGCGGGGAACAATGAGCAGTTCTTC	CASSALAGNNEQFF
-	TRBV5-1	-	TRBJ2-2	TGCGCCAGCAGGTTTAGCGTTCCGAACACCGGGGAGCTGTTTTTT	CASRFSVPNTGELFF
TRBD1	TRBV10-3	-	TRBJ1-4	TGTGCCATCAGTGAGAAGGGACAGGGTGTGGAAAAACTGTTTTTT	CAISEKGQGVEKLFF
-	TRBV6-2/TRBV6-3	-	TRBJ1-1	TGTGCCAGCAGCCAAAATGCAGGGGTCACTGAAGCTTTCTTT	CASSQNAGVTEAFF
TRBD1	TRBV28	once	TRBJ2-7	TGTGCCAGCAGATCAGGGGGAAGCTCCTACGAGCAGTACTTC	CASRSGGSSYEQYF